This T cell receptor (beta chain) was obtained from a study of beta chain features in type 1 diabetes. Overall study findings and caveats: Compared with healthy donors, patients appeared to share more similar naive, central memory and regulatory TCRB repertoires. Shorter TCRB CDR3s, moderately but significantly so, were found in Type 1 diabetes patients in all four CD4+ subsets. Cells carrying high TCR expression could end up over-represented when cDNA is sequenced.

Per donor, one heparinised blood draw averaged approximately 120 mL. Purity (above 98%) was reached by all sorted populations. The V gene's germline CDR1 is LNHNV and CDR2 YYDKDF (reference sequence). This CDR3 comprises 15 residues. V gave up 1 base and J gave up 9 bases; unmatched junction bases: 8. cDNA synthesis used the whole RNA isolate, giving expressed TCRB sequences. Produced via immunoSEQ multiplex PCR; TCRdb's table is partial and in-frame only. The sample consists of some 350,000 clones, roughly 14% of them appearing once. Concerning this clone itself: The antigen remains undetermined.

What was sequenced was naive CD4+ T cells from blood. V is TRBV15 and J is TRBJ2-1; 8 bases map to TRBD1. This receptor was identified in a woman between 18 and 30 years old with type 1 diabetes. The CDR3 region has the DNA TGTGCCACCAGCAGAGTTATGGGACAGGCCGGTGAGCAGTTCTTC. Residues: CATSRVMGQAGEQFF. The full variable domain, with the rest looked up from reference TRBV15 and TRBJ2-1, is DAMVIQNPRYQVTQFGKPVTLSCSQTLNHNVMYWYQQKSSQAPKLLFHYYDKDFNNEADTPDNFQSRRPNTSFCFLDIRSPGLGDTAMYLCATSRVMGQAGEQFFGPGTRLTVL.